What follows describes a single T cell receptor beta chain. The germline gives CDR1 MGHRA, CDR2 YSYEKL. CDR3 length equals 14 residues. With 1 base removed from V and 5 bases from J, the gap between germline ends came to 8 bases. The data are from a study of blood T cell repertoires in COVID-19. Overall study: Acute and convalescent COVID-19 specimens originated in the United States, Italy and Spain.

Grouping used clinical history reported by participants in a survey and questionnaire. Produced via immunoSEQ multiplex PCR; TCRdb's table is partial and in-frame only. Of about 270,000 clones in the sample, 80% to 90% are singletons; the top ten hold about 16%. The rearrangement joins TRBV4-1 to TRBJ2-2; D gene ambiguous. Sequencing was performed on PBMCs or T cells enriched from blood (not recorded which). This sequence originates from a man aged 18 to 35 who had recovered from COVID-19. DNA for the CDR3: TGCGCCAGCAGCCAAGCGGGTGTAACCGGGGAGCTGTTTTTT. Translated, it gives CASSQAGVTGELFF.